A single T cell receptor (beta chain) is shown here with its context. The data are from a study of blood T cell repertoires in COVID-19. Study-wide background: The United States, Italy and Spain provided the acute and convalescent COVID-19 samples.

V was clipped by 2 bases and J by 8 bases, with 15 bases between them. Germline V gives CDR1 SGHTA, CDR2 FQGNSA. This CDR3 is built from 15 residues. The method was immunoSEQ multiplex PCR; TCRdb's version includes in-frame clones alone and lacks a portion of them. The sample has 45,000 to 60,000 clones, 75% to 85% seen once. This sequence originates from a human donor with acute or convalescent COVID-19. The donor label of this sample is uncertain. The rearrangement joins TRBV7-2 to TRBJ1-4; the D is unclear. Input material: peripheral blood. CDR3 DNA: TGTGCCAGCAGCTTAATTGGAACGTTCGGGGAAAAACTGTTTTTT. Its protein product is CASSLIGTFGEKLFF.